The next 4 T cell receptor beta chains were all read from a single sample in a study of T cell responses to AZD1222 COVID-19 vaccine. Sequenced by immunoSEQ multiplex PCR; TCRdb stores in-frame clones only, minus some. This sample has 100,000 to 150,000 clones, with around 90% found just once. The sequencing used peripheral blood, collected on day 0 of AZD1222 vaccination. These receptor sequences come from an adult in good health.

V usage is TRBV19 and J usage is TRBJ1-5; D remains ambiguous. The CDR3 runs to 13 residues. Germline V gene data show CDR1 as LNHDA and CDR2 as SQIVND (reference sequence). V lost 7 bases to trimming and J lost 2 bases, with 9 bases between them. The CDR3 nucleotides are TGTGCCAGTACACAGATGGGCAATCAGCCCCAGCATTTT. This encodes CASTQMGNQPQHF.

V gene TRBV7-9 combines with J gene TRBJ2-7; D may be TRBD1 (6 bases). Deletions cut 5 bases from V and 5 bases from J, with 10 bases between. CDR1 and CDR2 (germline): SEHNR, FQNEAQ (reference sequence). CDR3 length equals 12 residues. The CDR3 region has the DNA TGTGCCAGCAGCCCACAGGGTAACGAGCAGTACTTC. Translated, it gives CASSPQGNEQYF. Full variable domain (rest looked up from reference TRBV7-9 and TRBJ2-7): DTGVSQNPRHKITKRGQNVTFRCDPISEHNRLYWYRQTLGQGPEFLTYFQNEAQLEKSRLLSDRFSAERPKGSFSTLEIQRTEQGDSAMYLCASSPQGNEQYFGPGTRLTVT.

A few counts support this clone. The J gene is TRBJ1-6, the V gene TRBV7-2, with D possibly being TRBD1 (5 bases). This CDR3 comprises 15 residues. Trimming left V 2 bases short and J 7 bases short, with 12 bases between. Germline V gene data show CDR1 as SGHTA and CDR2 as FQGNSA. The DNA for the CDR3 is TGTGCCAGCAGCTTAATGCAGGGCGACAATTCACCCCTCCACTTT. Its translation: CASSLMQGDNSPLHF.

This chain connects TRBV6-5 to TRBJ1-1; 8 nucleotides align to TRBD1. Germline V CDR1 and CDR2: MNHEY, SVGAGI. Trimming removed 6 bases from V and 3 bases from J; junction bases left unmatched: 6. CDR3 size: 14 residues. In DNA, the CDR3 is TGTGCCAGCAGCCCGGACAGGGCGGACACTGAAGCTTTCTTT. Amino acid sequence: CASSPDRADTEAFF.